This TCR beta chain originates from a study of shared clonotypes between healthy human individuals. Study information: The study drew on two women and a few men aged 18 to 49 as donors. Every donor yielded three CD4 naive, three CD4 memory, two CD8 naive and one CD8 memory plate.

Assay used: immunoSEQ multiplex PCR; TCRdb lists only in-frame clones, some missing. The repertoire holds fewer than 1 million clones, with 95% to 97% as singletons. General observations from the study: Depth was large, yet rarefaction showed that sorted-subset sequencing was incomplete. Around 5% was the fraction of naive CD4 clonotypes found shared across several donors.

CDR3 length: 11 residues. V lost 4 bases and J lost 15, with 14 bases in between. The germline V gene has CDR1 SGHDT and CDR2 YYEEEE. As concerns this clone: Its antigen is not identified.

Naive CD8 populations comprised CD45RO-negative cells positively selected for CCR7, excluding terminally differentiated effector memory CD45RA+ cells. V and J are TRBV5-6 and TRBJ2-1, with a weak D call TRBD1 (6 bases). The sample comprised naive CD8+ T cells sorted from blood. The TCR comes from a man younger than 40 in good health. DNA for the CDR3: TGTGCCAGCAGCGTCCCAGGGGCGGCGTTCTTC. This encodes CASSVPGAAFF.